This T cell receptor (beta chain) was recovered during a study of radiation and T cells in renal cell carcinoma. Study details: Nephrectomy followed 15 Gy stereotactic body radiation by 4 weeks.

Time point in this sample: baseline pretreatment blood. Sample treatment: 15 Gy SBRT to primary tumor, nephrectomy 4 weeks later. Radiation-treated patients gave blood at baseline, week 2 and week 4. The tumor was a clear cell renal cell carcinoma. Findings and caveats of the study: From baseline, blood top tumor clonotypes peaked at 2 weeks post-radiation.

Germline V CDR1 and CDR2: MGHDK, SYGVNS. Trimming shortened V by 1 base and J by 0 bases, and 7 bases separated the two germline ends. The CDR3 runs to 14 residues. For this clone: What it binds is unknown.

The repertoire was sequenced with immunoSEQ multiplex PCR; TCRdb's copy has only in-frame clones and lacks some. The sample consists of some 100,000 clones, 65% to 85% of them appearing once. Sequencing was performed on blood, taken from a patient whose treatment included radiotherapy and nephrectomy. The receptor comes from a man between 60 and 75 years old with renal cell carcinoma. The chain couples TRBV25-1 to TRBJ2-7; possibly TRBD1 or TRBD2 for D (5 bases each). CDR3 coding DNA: TGTGCCAGCAGTGAATTAGGGACCTCCTACGAGCAGTACTTC. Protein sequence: CASSELGTSYEQYF.